A selection of T cell receptor beta chains follows, all from one sample in a study of blood T cell repertoires in COVID-19. Assay used: immunoSEQ multiplex PCR; TCRdb lists only in-frame clones, some missing. Here the sample spans over 200,000 clones, around 84% being singletons. Sequences were obtained from PBMCs or T cells enriched from blood (not recorded which). The receptors derive from a young man who had recovered from COVID-19. CDR3s include the opening cysteine and the closing phenylalanine or tryptophan. A D gene is named only where the DNA matches it firmly. Clone sizes are given selectively: once, few, many, or a class where the clone is expanded.

d_call j_call clone_size v_call cdr3_nt cdr3_aa
TRBD1 TRBJ1-2 NA TRBV5-1 TGCGCCAGCAGCTCGTCATTAGCCGGGACAGGGGGATTTAACTATGGCTACACCTTC CASSSSLAGTGGFNYGYTF
TRBD1 TRBJ1-3 NA TRBV5-1 TGCGCCAGCAGCCCAAACAGGGGAAGCTCTGGAAACACCATATATTTT CASSPNRGSSGNTIYF
TRBD1 TRBJ1-6 NA TRBV27 TGTGCCAGCAGTTTAAAAGAACAGGGGGCCTGGAATTCACCCCTCCACTTT CASSLKEQGAWNSPLHF
NA TRBJ2-2 many TRBV5-1 TGCGCCAGCAGCCAGGGACACACGAACACCGGGGAGCTGTTTTTT CASSQGHTNTGELFF
NA TRBJ1-3 once TRBV5-1 TGCGCCAGCAGCTCTAGACAGGCCTCTGGAAACACCATATATTTT CASSSRQASGNTIYF
NA TRBJ2-5 NA TRBV11-2 TGTGCCAGCAGCTTATCCAGCGGGCTAAACCAAGAGACCCAGTACTTC CASSLSSGLNQETQYF
TRBD1 TRBJ1-2 once TRBV7-9 TGTGCCAGCAGCCCGGGACAGGGTAACTATGGCTACACCTTC CASSPGQGNYGYTF
NA TRBJ1-1 NA TRBV27 TGTGCCAGCAAGTATACACTATTGAACACTGAAGCTTTCTTT CASKYTLLNTEAFF
NA TRBJ1-1 NA TRBV13 TGTGCCAGCAGCCTGGGTCCAGGGTTGGGCACTGAAGCTTTCTTT CASSLGPGLGTEAFF
NA TRBJ1-2 NA TRBV19 TGTGCCAGTAGTATAGACGGTCCGGGTAGCTACACCTTC CASSIDGPGSYTF
NA TRBJ2-1 NA TRBV4-2 TGTGCCAGCAGCCAAGACGCTACTACCTACTACAATGAGCAGTTCTTC CASSQDATTYYNEQFF
NA TRBJ1-2 NA TRBV19 TGTGCCAGTAGTATCCTGCGGGCAGGAGACTATGGCTACACCTTC CASSILRAGDYGYTF
NA TRBJ2-5 NA TRBV3-1/TRBV3-2 TGTGCCAGCAGCCAAGTATCGCGGGGCGGACCCGGGACCCAGTACTTC CASSQVSRGGPGTQYF
NA TRBJ2-3 NA TRBV5-5 TGTGCCAGCAGCTTGCAAGGAGATAGCACAGATACGCAGTATTTT CASSLQGDSTDTQYF
NA TRBJ2-2 NA TRBV4-2 TGTGCCAGCAGCGTGGCGGGGCTCCTCACCGGGGAGCTGTTTTTT CASSVAGLLTGELFF
TRBD1 TRBJ2-5 NA TRBV4-1 TGCGCCAGCAGCGTACCAGGGGGTGAGACCCAGTACTTC CASSVPGGETQYF
TRBD2 TRBJ2-1 NA TRBV9 TGTGCCAGCAGCGTTTTATCGGGAGGTCCCTACAATGAGCAGTTCTTC CASSVLSGGPYNEQFF
TRBD1 TRBJ1-4 NA TRBV4-1 TGCGCCAGCAGCTTTGACAGGGCCGGCACTAATGAAAAACTGTTTTTT CASSFDRAGTNEKLFF
TRBD1 TRBJ1-2 NA TRBV6-4 TGTGCCAGCAGTTCAGAAGGGGGCTATAACTATGGCTACACCTTC CASSSEGGYNYGYTF
NA TRBJ2-1 NA TRBV7-2 TGTGCCAGCAGCTTAGATGGGTGGCGTCTAGTTAAGGCTGAGCAGTTCTTC CASSLDGWRLVKAEQFF
TRBD2 TRBJ2-5 NA TRBV12-5 TGTGCTAGTGGTTTGGTACCAGGGACTAGCGGGAGTAGACAAGAGACCCAGTACTTC CASGLVPGTSGSRQETQYF
NA TRBJ2-3 NA TRBV7-2 TGTGCCAGCAGCTTAGAGCGGACCACAGATACGCAGTATTTT CASSLERTTDTQYF
NA TRBJ2-5 NA TRBV18 TGTGCCAGCTCACTCACTGGGACATCGAAAACCCAGTACTTC CASSLTGTSKTQYF
NA TRBJ1-1 NA TRBV18 TGTGCCAGCTCGGGGGAGGTCGGGGCTGAAGCTTTCTTT CASSGEVGAEAFF
NA TRBJ2-5 NA TRBV2 TGTGCCAGCAGTGAACAGGGTGGGCAAGAGACCCAGTACTTC CASSEQGGQETQYF
TRBD1 TRBJ2-5 NA TRBV7-2 TGTGCCAGCAGCTCCGGGGACAGGGAAAAAGAGACCCAGTACTTC CASSSGDREKETQYF
TRBD1 TRBJ1-6 NA TRBV27 TGTGCCAGCAGTGGACCGGGACAGGGTAATTCACCCCTCCACTTT CASSGPGQGNSPLHF
NA TRBJ1-3 NA TRBV11-2 TGTGCCAGCGAGAGATCCTCTGGAAACACCATATATTTT CASERSSGNTIYF
NA TRBJ2-3 NA TRBV9 TGTGCCAGCAGCGGAAGTAGCGATACGCAGTATTTT CASSGSSDTQYF
TRBD1 TRBJ2-4 NA TRBV7-2 TGTGCCAGCAGCACCGACAGGGTCAGGCCTTGGGACATTCAGTACTTC CASSTDRVRPWDIQYF
NA TRBJ2-7 NA TRBV30 TGTGCCTGGACTGGCGGCTCCTACGAGCAGTACTTC CAWTGGSYEQYF
NA TRBJ2-2 NA TRBV19 TGTGCCAGTAGTATTATGTCCGGGGACTCGAAGAACACCGGGGAGCTGTTTTTT CASSIMSGDSKNTGELFF
NA TRBJ1-5 NA TRBV30 TGTGCCTGGGGGGGCAGTCATCAGCCCCAGCATTTT CAWGGSHQPQHF
NA TRBJ1-6 once TRBV11-1 TGTGCCAGCAGCCCACCTGGGCGAAATTCACCCCTCCACTTT CASSPPGRNSPLHF
NA TRBJ2-5 NA TRBV10-2 TGCGCCAGCAGCTTCCCGGGGGGTCAGGGGGAGACCCAGTACTTC CASSFPGGQGETQYF
TRBD2 TRBJ2-7 NA TRBV19 TGTGCCAGTAGTATCGCCACCGGGGGGGTCCCCTACGAGCAGTACTTC CASSIATGGVPYEQYF
NA TRBJ2-7 NA TRBV10-3 TGTGCCATCAGTGAAGGTTTTAATGCAGGCGTCTACGAGCAGTACTTC CAISEGFNAGVYEQYF
NA TRBJ2-3 NA TRBV7-2 TGTGCCAGCAGCTTGGCGGGACCCACAGATACGCAGTATTTT CASSLAGPTDTQYF